This T cell receptor (beta chain) is from a study of T cells in Graves' hyperthyroidism and ophthalmopathy. Overall study findings and caveats: Most expanded thyroid clonotypes above 0.001 recurred in blood. Before onset, ophthalmopathy was predicted by the model a median approximately 6.7 months earlier.

Germline CDR1 is SEHNR and CDR2 is FQNEAQ (reference sequence). Losses at the gene ends were 5 bases for V and 7 bases for J; bases not matched to a gene: 8. CDR3 length equals 15 residues. RNA transcripts yielded amplified TCR beta CDR3 regions. An initial round of RT-PCR targeting the TCR CDR3 relied on the HTBI primer set. TCRdb recomputed calls from the multiplex PCR reads with MiXCR, one row per CDR3 protein. The table has approximately 600,000 distinct CDR3 sequences, approximately 15% seen once. Uncontrolled infection, other autoimmune disease, pregnancy and lactation each barred patients from inclusion. Concerning this clonotype: Its specificity is unknown.

The chain recombines TRBV7-9 with TRBJ2-5; 12 nucleotides align to TRBD2. The sample comprised blood. This sequence originates from a woman between 18 and 30 years old with Graves' ophthalmopathy. For the CDR3, the DNA is TGTGCCAGCAGCCCGACTAGCGGGAGACGGGGGACCCAGTACTTC. It specifies CASSPTSGRRGTQYF.